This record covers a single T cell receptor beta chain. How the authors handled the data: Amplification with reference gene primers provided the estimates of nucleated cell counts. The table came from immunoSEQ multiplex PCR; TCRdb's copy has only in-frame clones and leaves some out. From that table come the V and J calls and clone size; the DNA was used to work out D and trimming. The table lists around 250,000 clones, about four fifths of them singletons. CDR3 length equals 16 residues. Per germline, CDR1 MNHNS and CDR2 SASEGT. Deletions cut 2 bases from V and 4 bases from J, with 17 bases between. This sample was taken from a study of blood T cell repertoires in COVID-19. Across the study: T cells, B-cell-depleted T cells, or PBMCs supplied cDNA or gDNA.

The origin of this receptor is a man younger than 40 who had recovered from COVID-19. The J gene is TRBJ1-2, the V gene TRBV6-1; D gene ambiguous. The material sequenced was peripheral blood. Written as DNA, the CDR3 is TGTGCCAGCAGTGAATGGGCGTCTGGGTCAGTCTATGGCTACACCTTC. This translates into CASSEWASGSVYGYTF.